The 29 T cell receptor beta chains given below trace back to one sample, sequenced in a study of T cell repertoires in cytomegalovirus infection. TCRdb re-analysed the reads in MiXCR, keeping a single row per CDR3 protein. The sample lists approximately 500,000 distinct CDR3 sequences; 11% were seen once. The sample consisted of PBMCs. All receptors derive from a human donor in good health (CMV status not recorded). Some clones in this sample may be carry-over from other donors' samples.

The J gene is TRBJ2-5, the V gene TRBV6-1, with unresolved D. V was cut by 1 base and J by 1 base, with 10 bases left in between. CDR1 is MNHNS, CDR2 SASEGT, per germline. This CDR3 comprises 15 residues. The CDR3 is CASSEGQRAQETQYF. The DNA of the CDR3 is TGTGCCAGCAGTGAAGGCCAGCGTGCCCAAGAGACCCAGTACTTC.

There are many counts of this clonotype. The J gene is TRBJ2-1, the V gene TRBV7-3, with 14 bases aligning to TRBD2. V dropped 0 bases and J dropped 7; count of bases not matched to a gene: 5. The CDR3 extends over 17 amino acids. CDR1 is SGHTA and CDR2 is FQGTGA in the germline V gene. CDR3 sequence reads: CASSLTPTSGRGNEQFF. For the CDR3, the DNA is TGTGCCAGCAGCTTAACCCCGACTAGCGGGAGGGGGAATGAGCAGTTCTTC.

This clonotype has more than one count but fewer than ten. This chain connects TRBV4-1 to TRBJ1-1; a possible D gene is TRBD1 (6 bases). The V end was cut by 0 bases, the J end by 2 bases, with 13 bases between. Germline V lookup: CDR1 MGHRA, CDR2 YSYEKL. This CDR3 spans 16 amino acids. The CDR3 DNA sequence: TGCGCCAGCAGCCAAGAGATTTGGACAGCCAACACTGAAGCTTTCTTT. It is translated as CASSQEIWTANTEAFF.

This clonotype was counted ten times or more. The rearrangement links TRBV7-6 to TRBJ2-2, with D perhaps assigned TRBD1 or TRBD2 (5 bases each). The V end was cut by 2 bases, the J end by 0 bases, with 10 bases between. The length of the CDR3 is 16 residues. Germline V gene lookup returns CDR1 SGHVS and CDR2 FNYEAQ. CDR3 protein: CASSLRGPTNTGELFF. The CDR3 nucleotides are TGTGCCAGCAGCTTAAGGGGACCTACGAACACCGGGGAGCTGTTTTTT.

This clonotype was detected many times. The rearrangement links TRBV7-9 to TRBJ2-1, with TRBD2 identical over 7 bases. Germline values: CDR1 SEHNR, CDR2 FQNEAQ (reference sequence). There are 14 residues in the CDR3. V dropped 7 bases and J dropped 1; count of bases not matched to a gene: 4. The CDR3 sequence is CASNLGGSYNEQFF. The DNA for the CDR3 is TGTGCCAGCAACCTGGGGGGGTCCTACAATGAGCAGTTCTTC.

The chain carries TRBV6-5 and TRBJ1-1; TRBD1 is a possible D gene (6 bases). Trimming removed 6 bases at V and 11 bases at J, with 13 bases between. Germline assignment: CDR1 MNHEY and CDR2 SVGAGI. This CDR3 comprises 11 residues. The CDR3, as DNA: TGTGCCAGCAGCCAGGGGCTTGATGCTTTCTTT. Translation: CASSQGLDAFF.

This clonotype showed up many times. The chain combines TRBV12-3 or TRBV12-4 with TRBJ2-7; D possibly corresponds to TRBD2 (7 bases). This CDR3 is 16 amino acids long. Deletions cut 2 bases from V and 3 bases from J, with 17 bases between. The CDR3 loop reads CASSLSGGATFYEQYF. The CDR3 DNA follows: TGTGCCAGCAGTTTATCGGGGGGCGCAACTTTCTACGAGCAGTACTTC.

This clonotype was seen ten or more times. This chain connects TRBV5-1 to TRBJ2-5, with 7 bases that match TRBD1. Germline V gives CDR1 SGHRS, CDR2 YFSETQ. The ends lost 3 bases at V and 2 bases at J; junction bases unmatched: 13. CDR3 length: 17 amino acids. CDR3 protein: CASSSQTGVRGQETQYF. The DNA for the CDR3 is TGCGCCAGCAGCTCCCAAACAGGGGTTCGAGGACAAGAGACCCAGTACTTC.

The chain links TRBV9 to TRBJ2-7, with 8 positions matching TRBD2. Per germline, CDR1 SGDLS and CDR2 YYNGEE. Losses at the gene ends were 3 bases for V and 0 bases for J; bases not matched to a gene: 5. The CDR3 has 15 amino acids. CDR3 region: CASSASGSVSYEQYF. The DNA for the CDR3 is TGTGCCAGCAGCGCAAGCGGGAGTGTCTCCTACGAGCAGTACTTC.

This clonotype was found a few times. The V call is TRBV12-3 or TRBV12-4, the J call TRBJ1-1; a possible D gene is TRBD1 (5 bases). The germline V and J ends were trimmed by 6 bases and 6 bases, with 14 bases remaining between them. CDR3 length equals 13 residues. The CDR3 here is CASRAGSGSEAFF. The CDR3, as DNA: TGTGCCAGCAGGGCAGGGAGCGGCTCTGAAGCTTTCTTT.

This clonotype showed up just a few times. The chain couples TRBV9 to TRBJ1-1; D ambiguous. The CDR3 is made up of 15 amino acids. Per the germline V gene, CDR1 is SGDLS and CDR2 is YYNGEE. Deletions cut 0 bases from V and 3 bases from J, with 12 bases between. DNA for the CDR3: TGTGCCAGCAGCGTAGCCCCTGACTGGGACACTGAAGCTTTCTTT. Translated, it gives CASSVAPDWDTEAFF.

This rearrangement joins TRBV20-1 to TRBJ1-2; D is perhaps TRBD1 (6 bases). Trimming removed 4 bases from V and 1 base from J, with 13 bases in between. Germline V gene data show CDR1 as DFQATT and CDR2 as SNEGSKA (reference sequence). CDR3 length: 14 amino acids. DNA for the CDR3: TGCAGTGCTATAGGGACACTTCGTAACTATGGCTACACCTTC. Translation: CSAIGTLRNYGYTF.

At least ten counts were recorded for this clonotype. The CDR3, as DNA: TGTGCCAGCAGCTCGGACAGGGGGGGATCTAATGGCTACACCTTC. It encodes CASSSDRGGSNGYTF. The rearrangement joins TRBV6-5 to TRBJ1-2; TRBD1 agrees at 10 bases. Germline values: CDR1 MNHEY, CDR2 SVGAGI. The V segment lost 6 bases and the J segment 6 bases; nucleotides outside the gene matches: 10. The CDR3 runs to 15 residues.

This clonotype appeared many times. The chain has TRBV2 and TRBJ1-1, with 7 bases lining up with TRBD1. Germline lookup yields CDR1 SNHLY and CDR2 FYNNEI. Germline trimming cut 5 bases from V and 1 base from J; bases unmatched to any gene: 4. This CDR3 has 14 amino acids. CDR3 nucleotide sequence: TGTGCCAGCAGTACAGGGGACGAGAACACTGAAGCTTTCTTT. Translated, it gives CASSTGDENTEAFF.

This clonotype was observed at least ten times. V usage is TRBV7-3 and J usage is TRBJ2-3; 16 nucleotides align to TRBD2. Germline V gene lookup returns CDR1 SGHTA and CDR2 FQGTGA. Unmatched junction bases numbered 10, after V lost 4 bases and J lost 6 bases. The CDR3 is made up of 18 amino acids. This CDR3 reads CASSSGLAGGPGRDTQYF. In DNA, the CDR3 is TGTGCCAGCAGCTCGGGACTAGCGGGGGGGCCCGGGAGGGATACGCAGTATTTT.

This clonotype was seen repeatedly, ten times or more. The J gene is TRBJ2-2, the V gene TRBV27; 11 bases are shared with TRBD2. With 2 bases clipped from V and 6 bases from J, the junction kept 5 bases outside the gene matches. CDR3 length: 16 residues. CDR1 and CDR2 (germline): MNHEY, SMNVEV (reference sequence). CDR3 DNA: TGTGCCAGCAGTTTAATGGTAGCGGGAGGGCCCGGGGAGCTGTTTTTT. It is translated as CASSLMVAGGPGELFF.

This clonotype was counted ten times or more. V is TRBV5-6 and J is TRBJ2-5; TRBD1 agrees at 12 bases. Germline V gene data show CDR1 as SGHDT and CDR2 as YYEEEE. J lost 5 bases, V lost 4 bases, and 9 bases had no gene match. The CDR3 has 16 amino acids. The DNA of the CDR3 is TGTGCCAGCAGCCCCGGGACAGGGGGCGCGGGGGAGACCCAGTACTTC. Its translation is CASSPGTGGAGETQYF. The whole variable domain, filled in from reference TRBV5-6 and TRBJ2-5, reads DAGVTQSPTHLIKTRGQQVTLRCSPKSGHDTVSWYQQALGQGPQFIFQYYEEEERQRGNFPDRFSGHQFPNYSSELNVNALLLGDSALYLCASSPGTGGAGETQYFGPGTRLLVL.

At least ten counts were recorded for this clonotype. This sequence joins TRBV29-1 and TRBJ1-1; 8 nucleotides agree with TRBD1. The trim removed 7 bases at V and 3 bases at J, leaving 4 bases unmatched. The CDR3 has 12 residues. The germline V gene has CDR1 SQVTM and CDR2 ANQGSEA. This chain's CDR3 is CSGTGSDTEAFF. The DNA of the CDR3 is TGCAGCGGGACAGGGAGCGACACTGAAGCTTTCTTT.

The chain uses TRBV7-9 and TRBJ2-6; no definite D call. The V gene's germline CDR1 is SEHNR and CDR2 FQNEAQ (reference sequence). V lost 1 base to trimming and J lost 2 bases, with 6 bases between them. The CDR3 runs to 15 residues. CDR3 region: CASSLVRTGANVLTF. The CDR3 DNA follows: TGTGCCAGCAGCTTAGTTCGTACTGGGGCCAACGTCCTGACTTTC.

This clonotype was found many times. This chain connects TRBV12-3 or TRBV12-4 to TRBJ1-5, with no clear D. V gave up 5 bases and J gave up 4 bases, with 9 bases separating them. The CDR3 runs 13 residues. CDR3 residues: CASSLQRNQPQHF. The CDR3 nucleotides are TGTGCCAGCAGTCTGCAGCGGAATCAGCCCCAGCATTTT.

Only a few counts were recorded for this clonotype. V usage is TRBV12-3 or TRBV12-4 and J usage is TRBJ2-1; possibly TRBD2 for D (7 bases). The CDR3 consists of 13 residues. Trimming took off 1 base at V and 15 bases at J, with 16 bases between the two ends. The CDR3 coding sequence is TGTGCCAGCAGTTTAGATTGGGGGGGGCGGGGGTTCTTC. Amino acids: CASSLDWGGRGFF.

This clonotype was observed many times. The gene calls are TRBV12-3 or TRBV12-4 and TRBJ2-2, with a weak D call TRBD2 (6 bases). V was cut by 2 bases and J by 0 bases, with 13 bases left in between. CDR3 size: 17 residues. The CDR3 loop reads CASSLLVRGSNTGELFF. CDR3 nucleotides: TGTGCCAGCAGTTTATTGGTTCGGGGGTCGAACACCGGGGAGCTGTTTTTT.

This clonotype was detected many times. CDR3 sequence: CASRRTGAENIQYF. The DNA for the CDR3 is TGTGCCAGCAGGCGGACAGGGGCTGAAAACATTCAGTACTTC. The chain joins TRBV28 to TRBJ2-4; 9 positions agree with TRBD1. The CDR3 covers 14 residues. With 6 bases clipped from V and 5 bases from J, the junction kept 5 bases outside the gene matches. The germline gives CDR1 MDHEN, CDR2 SYDVKM.

This clonotype has a count of ten or more. The V gene is TRBV28, the J gene TRBJ2-1, with D possibly TRBD2 on 6 matching bases. V shed 3 bases and J shed 1 base, with 13 bases lying between them. The CDR3 is 16 residues long. The V gene's germline CDR1 is MDHEN and CDR2 SYDVKM. CDR3 sequence reads: CASSLVDGGSYNEQFF. The CDR3 bases are TGTGCCAGCAGTTTGGTCGACGGGGGATCCTACAATGAGCAGTTCTTC.

The rearrangement uses TRBV7-9 and TRBJ2-3; the D is unclear. The CDR3 covers 13 residues. The ends were cut back, 7 bases at V and 6 bases at J, with 14 bases in the middle. In germline, CDR1 is SEHNR, CDR2 FQNEAQ (reference sequence). Here the CDR3 DNA reads TGTGCCAGCAAGGTCAGATCCACGGATACGCAGTATTTT. This sequence encodes CASKVRSTDTQYF.

This clonotype was detected ten times or more. In DNA form, the CDR3 reads TGTGCCAGCAGCTTAGTGGGACAGGGGGTTTACGAGCAGTACTTC. It specifies CASSLVGQGVYEQYF. The chain carries TRBV7-9 and TRBJ2-7; TRBD1 matches 11 bases. J gave up 4 bases and V 1 base, and 3 bases lay outside the gene matches. There are 15 residues in the CDR3. The germline gives CDR1 SEHNR, CDR2 FQNEAQ (reference sequence).

This clonotype was found many times. This sequence joins TRBV7-8 and TRBJ2-5; 8 bases fit TRBD2. V shed 4 bases and J 4 bases; nucleotides not matched to a gene: 23. Germline values: CDR1 SGHVS, CDR2 FQNEAQ. CDR3 length equals 20 residues. The CDR3 protein is CASSSRSYDRTSKGRETQYF. The CDR3 bases are TGTGCCAGCAGCTCCAGAAGCTACGACCGGACTAGCAAGGGGAGAGAGACCCAGTACTTC.

V gene TRBV27 combines with J gene TRBJ2-1; D might be TRBD2 (5 bases). The CDR3 loop spans 16 amino acids. Trimming pared 2 bases from V and 2 bases from J, leaving 13 bases between. Germline CDR1 and CDR2: MNHEY and SMNVEV (reference sequence). The CDR3 DNA sequence: TGTGCCAGCAGTTTACCTCGGGGTGAGCCCTACAATGAGCAGTTCTTC. This sequence encodes CASSLPRGEPYNEQFF.

This clonotype came up many times. The genes are TRBV7-2 and TRBJ2-7; D perhaps matches TRBD2 (6 bases). There are 14 residues in the CDR3. The V gene lost 2 bases and the J gene lost 2 bases, with 10 bases spanning the gap. Germline V gene sequence: CDR1 SGHTA, CDR2 FQGNSA. This CDR3 reads CASSLRAGTYEQYF. For the CDR3, the DNA is TGTGCCAGCAGCTTAAGGGCGGGGACCTACGAGCAGTACTTC.